This T cell receptor beta chain was observed in a study of blood T cells in healthy people across ages. The use of a sample-barcoded 5' primer and a J-beta primer mix characterized a second PCR of 7 to 11 cycles. TCRdb independently ran MiXCR on the 5' RACE reads; one entry per CDR3 protein. The sample contains fewer than 1,200,000 distinct CDR3 sequences, roughly 24% of which appear only once. A minimum of 7 million PBMCs was isolated per sample. CDR3 length equals 18 residues. Trimming cost V 5 bases and J 3 bases, with 25 bases left between them. Germline CDR1 is MNHEY and CDR2 is SMNVEV (reference sequence). These data were also reused for a study on T cells of mothers and their children.

Material for sequencing was blood. The chain carries TRBV27 and TRBJ1-2; weak D call: TRBD1 (6 bases). This clonotype was obtained from a girl aged 2 to 10 in good health. CDR3 sequence (DNA): TGTGCCAGCAGTCCCACTTACAGGGTTGGCCTTAAGGACTATGGCTACACCTTC. It codes for CASSPTYRVGLKDYGYTF.